The present TCR beta chain was sequenced within a study of shared clonotypes between healthy human individuals. About this clone: Its antigen remains unidentified.

Selected positively for CCR7 and CD45RO-negative, naive CD8 cells excluded terminally differentiated effector memory CD45RA+ cells. Under the authors' procedure: There were no quality scores in the junction-only immunoSEQ sequences, so filtering differed. The assay was immunoSEQ multiplex PCR, and TCRdb's table has in-frame clones only and misses some. From that table come the V and J calls and clone size; the DNA was used to work out D and trimming. The data show 1.5 million to 2.5 million clones, with approximately 94% seen just once and around 1.2% held by the top ten. CDR3 size: 16 residues. Germline CDR1 SQVTM, CDR2 ANQGSEA. Trimming removed 6 bases from V and 6 bases from J, with 24 bases in between. Study-wide findings and caveats: Among the subsets, naive ones generally showed larger estimated richness than memory ones.

Specimen: naive CD8+ T cells sorted from blood. The chain combines TRBV29-1 with TRBJ2-1; either TRBD1 or TRBD2 may supply D (5 bases each). The sequence derives from a man between 18 and 35 years old in good health. CDR3 in amino acids: CSVIPSRDPYGNEQFF. CDR3 nucleotide sequence: TGCAGCGTCATTCCCTCTCGGGACCCCTATGGCAATGAGCAGTTCTTC.